What follows is one T cell receptor (beta chain) and its context. The entry originates in a study of blood T cell repertoires in COVID-19. Study as a whole: The United States, Italy and Spain were the sources of the acute and convalescent COVID-19 samples. Sources were T cells, B-cell-depleted T cells, or PBMCs; the material itself was cDNA or gDNA.

Germline CDR1 MNHEY, CDR2 SVGEGT. Trimming pared 5 bases from V and 1 base from J, leaving 15 bases between. CDR3 length equals 17 residues. The authors' processing: Estimated nucleated cell counts came from reference gene primer amplification. Only in-frame clones appear in the TCRdb table, and some are missing; sequencing was by immunoSEQ multiplex PCR. For V, J and clone size, that table is used; D and trimming come from the DNA. Here the sample spans about 85,000 clones, around 80% being singletons. The V gene is TRBV6-2 or TRBV6-3, the J gene TRBJ2-6; no definite D call. The sample was peripheral blood. This clonotype was sampled from a man aged 70 or older with acute or convalescent COVID-19. The CDR3 coding sequence is TGTGCCAGCAGTCCCCTGCGGCGGCTGTCTGGGGCCAACGTCCTGACTTTC. This codes for CASSPLRRLSGANVLTF.